One and the same sample provided the 22 T cell receptor beta chains below, sequenced in a study of blood T cell repertoires in COVID-19. Repertoires were generated with immunoSEQ multiplex PCR, while TCRdb's copy carries only in-frame clones and drops some. The sample shows under 85,000 clones, about 81% of them seen only once. The sample comprised peripheral blood. The source is an elderly man with acute or convalescent COVID-19.

The J gene is TRBJ2-1, the V gene TRBV6-6, with D tentatively TRBD2 (5 bases). Deletions cut 7 bases from V and 2 bases from J, with 12 bases between. The germline gives CDR1 MNHNY, CDR2 SVGAGI (reference sequence). This CDR3 has 14 residues. In DNA, the CDR3 is TGTGCCAGCACCGTGGGGAGCACCTACAATGAGCAGTTCTTC. Residues: CASTVGSTYNEQFF.

This clone was counted once. The chain is built from TRBV6-2 or TRBV6-3 and TRBJ2-5, with D maybe TRBD1 (6 bases). V was clipped by 2 bases and J by 0 bases, with 10 bases between them. Germline assignment: CDR1 MNHEY and CDR2 SVGEGT. The CDR3 length is 15 residues. The CDR3 DNA sequence: TGTGCCAGCAGTTACGGTGGGGACAACCAAGAGACCCAGTACTTC. Amino acid sequence: CASSYGGDNQETQYF.

The table lists this clone with a count of one. J is TRBJ2-1 and V is TRBV7-2; 8 positions agree with TRBD1. Germline-derived CDR1 and CDR2 are SGHTA and FQGNSA. The CDR3 has 13 residues. After removal of 5 bases from V and 12 bases from J, the junction contained 9 bases not matched to a gene. The CDR3 region is CASSTPQGVGQFF. DNA of the CDR3: TGTGCCAGCAGCACTCCACAGGGGGTGGGGCAGTTCTTC.

The CDR3 DNA is TGTGCCAGCAGCACCCCATGCAGTTACGAGCAGTACTTC. Protein sequence: CASSTPCSYEQYF. The V and J genes are TRBV21-1 and TRBJ2-7; the DNA was not compared with TRBD1, the D call given in the table. TRBV21-1 is termed a pseudogene. The CDR3 length is 13 residues.

A single count supports this clone. The V gene is TRBV5-6, the J gene TRBJ2-7; no firm D call. This CDR3 has 12 amino acids. Germline CDR1 reads SGHDT; CDR2 reads YYEEEE. The V end lost 5 bases, the J end lost 0 bases, and 6 bases lay between the germline ends. The DNA for the CDR3 is TGTGCCAGCAGTCTTAGCTCCTACGAGCAGTACTTC. This codes for CASSLSSYEQYF.

The rearrangement uses TRBV7-9 and TRBJ1-1; no definite D call. Trimming pared 5 bases from V and 0 bases from J, leaving 13 bases between. The CDR3 totals 15 residues. Germline V gene data show CDR1 as SEHNR and CDR2 as FQNEAQ (reference sequence). CDR3 sequence: CASSRTPSMNTEAFF. CDR3 DNA sequence: TGTGCCAGCAGCCGGACTCCATCGATGAACACTGAAGCTTTCTTT.

This clone was seen a handful of times. The chain employs TRBV4-1 and TRBJ1-3, with D hard to call. Germline V CDR1 and CDR2: MGHRA, YSYEKL. The V end lost 4 bases, the J end lost 2 bases, and 3 bases lay between the germline ends. The length of the CDR3 is 12 residues. The chain's CDR3 is CASSPTGNTIYF. The DNA for the CDR3 is TGCGCCAGCAGCCCAACTGGAAACACCATATATTTT.

This clone was picked up a small number of times. The chain carries TRBV19 and TRBJ2-2, with 8 bases fitting TRBD2. The junction had 9 bases not matched to a gene; V was cut back by 4 bases and J by 5 bases. Germline V gene sequence: CDR1 LNHDA, CDR2 SQIVND (reference sequence). The CDR3 covers 16 residues. CDR3 bases: TGTGCCAGTAGTACTCGCGGACTAGCCCGGACCGGGGAGCTGTTTTTT. Translating gives CASSTRGLARTGELFF.

The rearrangement joins TRBV6-6 to TRBJ1-5; D is perhaps TRBD1 (5 bases). Looked up from germline, CDR1 is MNHNY and CDR2 is SVGAGI (reference sequence). The CDR3 loop spans 13 amino acids. V lost 8 bases and J lost 7, with 15 bases in between. CDR3: CASEWGERQPQHF. The CDR3 DNA follows: TGTGCCAGCGAGTGGGGCGAACGACAGCCCCAGCATTTT.

DNA of the CDR3: TGTGCCAGCAGCCAAGATATTATACTAGAAGAGACCCAGTACTTC. Its translation is CASSQDIILEETQYF. This chain joins TRBV3-1 (or the pseudogene TRBV3-2) and TRBJ2-5, with D possibly being TRBD2 (5 bases). The CDR3 length is 15 residues. Deletions cut 0 bases from V and 3 bases from J, with 11 bases between. Germline V lookup: CDR1 LGHDT, CDR2 YNNKEL (reference sequence).

The chain joins TRBV19 to TRBJ2-1; 8 nucleotides align to TRBD2. With 5 bases clipped from V and 7 bases from J, the junction kept 10 bases outside the gene matches. The CDR3 length is 15 residues. The germline V gene encodes CDR1 LNHDA and CDR2 SQIVND (reference sequence). CDR3 region: CASSLQRGLLNEQFF. The CDR3 coding sequence is TGTGCCAGTAGTTTACAGCGGGGGCTTCTAAATGAGCAGTTCTTC.

This chain links TRBV28 with TRBJ1-2; 9 bases agree with TRBD1. The ends lost 2 bases at V and 8 bases at J; junction bases unmatched: 6. Per the germline V gene, CDR1 is MDHEN and CDR2 is SYDVKM. This CDR3 is built from 14 residues. Written as DNA, the CDR3 is TGTGCCAGCAGTTTAAGGGGGACAGGGTACGGCTACACCTTC. Encoded protein: CASSLRGTGYGYTF.

The J gene is TRBJ1-5, the V gene TRBV18; maybe TRBD1 (5 bases). Trimming removed 3 bases at V and 7 bases at J, with 19 bases between. This CDR3 spans 16 amino acids. The germline V gene encodes CDR1 KGHSH and CDR2 LQKENI. The CDR3 spells CASSPSGAGTEQPQHF. CDR3 nucleotides: TGTGCCAGCTCACCCAGCGGGGCGGGAACGGAGCAGCCCCAGCATTTT. The full variable domain, with the rest looked up from reference TRBV18 and TRBJ1-5, is NAGVMQNPRHLVRRRGQEARLRCSPMKGHSHVYWYRQLPEEGLKFMVYLQKENIIDESGMPKERFSAEFPKEGPSILRIQQVVRGDSAAYFCASSPSGAGTEQPQHFGDGTRLSIL.

V and J are TRBV28 and TRBJ1-5, with unresolved D. The CDR3 sequence is 12 residues long. Germline assignment: CDR1 MDHEN and CDR2 SYDVKM. Trimming cost V 9 bases and J 3 bases, with 9 bases left between them. The CDR3 sequence: CASGLFNQPQHF. CDR3 bases: TGTGCCAGTGGACTTTTCAATCAGCCCCAGCATTTT.

The V gene is TRBV5-5, the J gene TRBJ1-5; maybe TRBD1 (6 bases). Germline assignment: CDR1 SGHKS and CDR2 YYEKEE (reference sequence). This CDR3 has 16 amino acids. V lost 2 bases and J lost 6, with 18 bases in between. CDR3 region: CASSLSVDSLIQPQHF. The CDR3 nucleotides read TGTGCCAGCAGCTTAAGTGTGGACAGCCTAATTCAGCCCCAGCATTTT.

The J gene is TRBJ2-7, the V gene TRBV28; maybe TRBD2 (5 bases). V lost 4 bases to trimming and J lost 3 bases, with 13 bases between them. The CDR3 consists of 14 residues. The V gene's germline CDR1 is MDHEN and CDR2 SYDVKM. The CDR3 nucleotides read TGTGCCAGCAGTTCGAGCGGAGGAATCTACGAGCAGTACTTC. This codes for CASSSSGGIYEQYF.

The CDR3 region is CASSQDVSGRAGTDTQYF. CDR3 bases: TGCGCCAGCAGCCAAGATGTCAGCGGGAGGGCCGGGACAGATACGCAGTATTTT. The gene calls are TRBV4-3 and TRBJ2-3; 10 positions agree with TRBD2. V trimming: 0 bases; J trimming: 3 bases; junction bases outside the gene matches: 9. This CDR3 is built from 18 residues. Germline V gene sequence: CDR1 LGHNA, CDR2 YSLEER.

J is TRBJ1-6 and V is TRBV18; 7 nucleotides align to TRBD1. Germline V gives CDR1 KGHSH, CDR2 LQKENI. CDR3 length: 14 amino acids. Trimming at V came to 4 bases and at J to 6 bases, leaving 3 bases not matched to a gene. CDR3 sequence: CASSRSGGNSPLHF. The CDR3 DNA reads as TGTGCCAGCTCACGGTCAGGGGGTAATTCACCCCTCCACTTT. Together with reference TRBV18 and TRBJ1-6, the CDR3 gives the full variable domain: NAGVMQNPRHLVRRRGQEARLRCSPMKGHSHVYWYRQLPEEGLKFMVYLQKENIIDESGMPKERFSAEFPKEGPSILRIQQVVRGDSAAYFCASSRSGGNSPLHFGNGTRLTVT.

The rearrangement joins TRBV25-1 to TRBJ1-1; D perhaps matches TRBD1 (6 bases). V was clipped by 4 bases and J by 11 bases, with 20 bases between them. Germline assignment: CDR1 MGHDK and CDR2 SYGVNS. This CDR3 is built from 14 residues. CDR3 DNA: TGTGCCAGCAGTGCGCCGGGACACCATTCGGGGGCTTTCTTT. This gives the protein CASSAPGHHSGAFF.

The genes are TRBV5-1 and TRBJ1-2, with unresolved D. Per germline, CDR1 SGHRS and CDR2 YFSETQ. V shed 0 bases and J shed 8 bases, with 11 bases lying between them. The CDR3 sequence is 13 residues long. The DNA of the CDR3 is TGCGCCAGCAGCTTGGCCGGCCTCGGGGGCTACACCTTC. Translating gives CASSLAGLGGYTF.

The chain joins TRBV9 to TRBJ1-2, with 8 positions matching TRBD1. This CDR3 spans 16 amino acids. Germline CDR1 SGDLS, CDR2 YYNGEE. After removal of 4 bases from V and 4 bases from J, the junction contained 12 bases not matched to a gene. Here the CDR3 DNA reads TGTGCCAGCAGCCCCCAACCGACAGGGGACTTCTATGGCTACACCTTC. It translates to CASSPQPTGDFYGYTF.

This clone was found once. The gene calls are TRBV2 and TRBJ1-1; possible D gene TRBD1, 6 bases. The CDR3 is 12 amino acids. CDR1 SNHLY and CDR2 FYNNEI come from the germline V gene. V was clipped by 7 bases and J by 10 bases, with 16 bases between them. The CDR3 protein is CASTNRDGVAFF. The DNA for the CDR3 is TGTGCCAGCACGAACAGGGACGGGGTAGCTTTCTTT.